Sequencing of this TCR beta chain was carried out in a study of identical twins. V was pared by 3 bases and J by 6 bases, with 18 bases between. There are 16 residues in the CDR3. Germline-derived CDR1 and CDR2 are SGDLS and YYNGEE. TCRdb re-called the 5' RACE reads with MiXCR, one entry per CDR3 protein. The table includes 550,000 to 800,000 distinct CDR3 sequences, about 7.6% detected once. There are a few counts of this clonotype. Another study also made use of these data, one on yellow fever vaccine responses in identical twins.

The gene calls are TRBV9 and TRBJ1-4, with D possibly TRBD1 on 6 matching bases. Material: PBMCs. This clonotype was sampled from a woman between 18 and 30 years old in good health. CDR3 nucleotides: TGTGCCAGCAGCGGATTGACAGGTGGGGTACATGAAAAACTGTTTTTT. Translated, it gives CASSGLTGGVHEKLFF.